Below are 32 T cell receptor beta chains sequenced from a single sample in a study of siplizumab effects on memory and regulatory T cells. TCRdb keeps only in-frame clones here, not all; method: immunoSEQ multiplex PCR. This repertoire shows about 120,000 clones, about 93% found once; its top ten account for over 0.15%. The sequenced material came from non-Treg CD4+ T cells sorted from blood. The origin of the receptors is a human donor in good health.

A single count supports this clone. CDR3 sequence (DNA): TGTGCCAGCAGTACCCTGGTTCAGCCCCAGCATTTT. Translated, it gives CASSTLVQPQHF. The V call is TRBV28, the J call TRBJ1-5; D is uncertain. This CDR3 comprises 12 residues. Germline CDR1 is MDHEN and CDR2 is SYDVKM. Trimming shortened V by 5 bases and J by 6 bases, and 8 bases separated the two germline ends. The complete variable domain, with remaining parts taken from reference TRBV28 and TRBJ1-5, reads DVKVTQSSRYLVKRTGEKVFLECVQDMDHENMFWYRQDPGLGLRLIYFSYDVKMKEKGDIPEGYSVSREKKERFSLILESASTNQTSMYLCASSTLVQPQHFGDGTRLSIL.

The V call is TRBV7-2, the J call TRBJ1-5; weak D call: TRBD1 (6 bases). Germline CDR1 SGHTA, CDR2 FQGNSA. The length of the CDR3 is 13 residues. V was cut by 5 bases and J by 6 bases, with 11 bases left in between. CDR3: CASSKGGSQPQHF. The CDR3 nucleotides are TGTGCCAGCAGCAAGGGGGGCAGTCAGCCCCAGCATTTT. Complete variable domain (other parts from reference TRBV7-2 and TRBJ1-5): GAGVSQSPSNKVTEKGKDVELRCDPISGHTALYWYRQSLGQGLEFLIYFQGNSAPDKSGLPSDRFSAERTGGSVSTLTIQRTQQEDSAVYLCASSKGGSQPQHFGDGTRLSIL.

This chain joins TRBV7-2 and TRBJ2-1; TRBD1 aligns across 7 bases. J gave up 0 bases and V 5 bases, and 10 bases lay outside the gene matches. The CDR3 spans 17 residues. The V gene's germline CDR1 is SGHTA and CDR2 FQGNSA. CDR3 sequence: CASSQGQPMSSYNEQFF. CDR3 DNA sequence: TGTGCCAGCAGCCAGGGACAGCCTATGAGCTCCTACAATGAGCAGTTCTTC.

The chain recombines TRBV4-3 with TRBJ1-2; 7 bases align to TRBD1. The V segment lost 3 bases and the J segment 5 bases; nucleotides outside the gene matches: 6. The CDR3 length is 14 residues. Germline V gene sequence: CDR1 LGHNA, CDR2 YSLEER. Written as DNA, the CDR3 is TGCGCCAGCAGCCACCCGGACAGGCCTTATGGCTACACCTTC. It encodes CASSHPDRPYGYTF.

The CDR3 DNA sequence: TGTGCCAGCAGCTTAACGGGTGCTGGGGCCAACGTCCTGACTTTC. It specifies CASSLTGAGANVLTF. The gene calls are TRBV7-9 and TRBJ2-6; D is unclear. Trimming took off 2 bases at V and 2 bases at J, with 7 bases between the two ends. Germline V gives CDR1 SEHNR, CDR2 FQNEAQ (reference sequence). CDR3 length: 15 amino acids.

The V gene is TRBV30, the J gene TRBJ2-5; TRBD1 matches 10 bases. TRBJ2-7 explains the end of the DNA better; the J call may be wrong. CDR1 is GTSNPN and CDR2 is SVGIG in the germline V gene (reference sequence). The CDR3 sequence is 14 residues long. The CDR3: CAWRGDRGPYEQYF. As DNA, the CDR3 is TGTGCCTGGAGGGGTGACAGGGGGCCCTACGAGCAGTACTTC.

This rearrangement joins TRBV7-2 to TRBJ2-3, with a weak D call TRBD2 (5 bases). Germline assignment: CDR1 SGHTA and CDR2 FQGNSA. CDR3 length: 16 amino acids. Trimming removed 4 bases from V and 1 base from J, with 15 bases in between. CDR3 loop: CASSSSQPGGTDTQYF. The CDR3 DNA reads TGTGCCAGCAGCTCCTCACAGCCCGGGGGCACAGATACGCAGTATTTT.

DNA of the CDR3: TGTGCCAGCAGTGCCTTAGCGGGGGGGTTTGATGAGCAGTTCTTC. This gives the protein CASSALAGGFDEQFF. V usage is TRBV25-1 and J usage is TRBJ2-1; TRBD2 agrees at 11 bases. Looked up from germline, CDR1 is MGHDK and CDR2 is SYGVNS. The CDR3 is 15 amino acids. Losses at the gene ends were 4 bases for V and 8 bases for J; bases not matched to a gene: 7.

The V gene is TRBV29-1, the J gene TRBJ1-2; possible D gene TRBD1, 5 bases. CDR1 SQVTM and CDR2 ANQGSEA come from the germline V gene. There are 15 residues in the CDR3. V was clipped by 3 bases and J by 0 bases, with 14 bases between them. The CDR3 nucleotides read TGCAGCGTTGAGGCAGGACACGTAGCTAACTATGGCTACACCTTC. Translation gives CSVEAGHVANYGYTF. The full variable domain, in which reference TRBV29-1 and TRBJ1-2 provide the parts outside the CDR3, is SAVISQKPSRDICQRGTSLTIQCQVDSQVTMMFWYRQQPGQSLTLIATANQGSEATYESGFVIDKFPISRPNLTFSTLTVSNMSPEDSSIYLCSVEAGHVANYGYTFGSGTRLTVV.

J is TRBJ1-1 and V is TRBV5-1; the D gene is possibly TRBD1 (5 bases). The CDR3 loop spans 15 amino acids. Trimming took off 4 bases at V and 0 bases at J, with 13 bases between the two ends. CDR1 and CDR2 (germline): SGHRS, YFSETQ. This chain's CDR3 is CASSLLGQMNTEAFF. CDR3 sequence (DNA): TGCGCCAGCAGCCTACTGGGGCAGATGAACACTGAAGCTTTCTTT. The variable domain in full, with the rest retrieved from reference TRBV5-1 and TRBJ1-1, is KAGVTQTPRYLIKTRGQQVTLSCSPISGHRSVSWYQQTPGQGLQFLFEYFSETQRNKGNFPGRFSGRQFSNSRSEMNVSTLELGDSALYLCASSLLGQMNTEAFFGQGTRLTVV.

The V and J genes are TRBV19 and TRBJ2-3, with TRBD2 as a possible D gene (7 bases). The germline V and J ends were trimmed by 5 bases and 4 bases, with 13 bases remaining between them. CDR1 and CDR2 (germline): LNHDA, SQIVND (reference sequence). The CDR3 sequence is 14 residues long. CDR3 DNA: TGTGCCAGTAGTTTCCGAGGGGGGGCAGATACGCAGTATTTT. Its protein is CASSFRGGADTQYF.

The rearrangement uses TRBV30 and TRBJ1-1; D is perhaps TRBD1 (6 bases). V gave up 1 base and J gave up 8 bases, with 11 bases separating them. This CDR3 is 12 amino acids long. The V gene's germline CDR1 is GTSNPN and CDR2 SVGIG (reference sequence). The CDR3 sequence is CAWSGGAREAFF. In DNA, the CDR3 is TGTGCCTGGAGTGGGGGGGCGCGAGAAGCTTTCTTT.

The chain combines TRBV6-5 with TRBJ1-5; D call uncertain. Trimming took 3 bases from V and 2 from J, leaving 11 bases between them. This CDR3 spans 15 amino acids. In germline, CDR1 is MNHEY, CDR2 SVGAGI. CDR3 sequence reads: CASSYRRDGNQPQHF. The CDR3 DNA reads TGTGCCAGCAGTTATCGTAGGGATGGCAATCAGCCCCAGCATTTT.

This clone showed up just a few times. V usage is TRBV5-4 and J usage is TRBJ1-4, with 7 positions matching TRBD1. Germline CDR1 and CDR2: SGHNT and YYREEE (reference sequence). J lost 7 bases, V lost 0 bases, and 6 bases had no gene match. CDR3 length equals 15 residues. CDR3 residues: CASSLGFGTVEKLFF. DNA of the CDR3: TGTGCCAGCAGCTTGGGGTTTGGGACAGTTGAAAAACTGTTTTTT.

J is TRBJ2-5 and V is TRBV6-6; 8 bases align to TRBD1. This CDR3 spans 13 amino acids. The J segment lost 5 bases and the V segment lost 8 bases, leaving 7 bases of the junction unmatched. CDR1 and CDR2 (germline): MNHNY, SVGAGI (reference sequence). CDR3 in amino acids: CASSQGAWETQYF. CDR3 coding DNA: TGTGCCAGCTCGCAGGGGGCGTGGGAGACCCAGTACTTC.

This chain joins TRBV5-1 and TRBJ2-3; 8 bases align to TRBD1. The V and J ends lost 3 bases and 12 bases, in that order; junction bases with no gene match: 15. In germline, CDR1 is SGHRS, CDR2 YFSETQ. This CDR3 spans 15 amino acids. Here the CDR3 DNA reads TGCGCCAGCAGCTCGAATCCGGACAGGGAGGAACCCCAGTATTTT. Translation gives CASSSNPDREEPQYF. The full variable domain, with the rest looked up from reference TRBV5-1 and TRBJ2-3, is KAGVTQTPRYLIKTRGQQVTLSCSPISGHRSVSWYQQTPGQGLQFLFEYFSETQRNKGNFPGRFSGRQFSNSRSEMNVSTLELGDSALYLCASSSNPDREEPQYFGPGTRLTVL.

The chain combines TRBV25-1 with TRBJ1-3; D uncertain. The CDR3 spans 14 residues. Germline V gene lookup returns CDR1 MGHDK and CDR2 SYGVNS. The V end lost 1 base, the J end lost 4 bases, and 8 bases lay between the germline ends. CDR3 sequence: CASSELESGNTIYF. Written as DNA, the CDR3 is TGTGCCAGCAGTGAATTGGAGTCCGGAAACACCATATATTTT.

Only one count was recorded for this clone. The gene calls are TRBV4-3 and TRBJ2-1; the D gene is possibly TRBD1 (6 bases). Germline V gene sequence: CDR1 LGHNA, CDR2 YSLEER. The ends were cut back, 2 bases at V and 7 bases at J, with 15 bases in the middle. CDR3 length: 15 residues. CDR3 protein: CASSQYGQRLNEQFF. The CDR3 bases are TGCGCCAGCAGCCAATACGGACAGCGGCTAAATGAGCAGTTCTTC.

The rearrangement uses TRBV30 and TRBJ2-7, with a tentative D call TRBD1 (5 bases). This CDR3 contains 14 residues. Trimming took off 7 bases at V and 0 bases at J, with 16 bases between the two ends. CDR1 is GTSNPN and CDR2 is SVGIG in the germline V gene (reference sequence). CDR3 coding DNA: TGTGCCTCGGACAACCTCTTGAGCTCCTACGAGCAGTACTTC. It translates to CASDNLLSSYEQYF. Variable domain in full (rest from reference TRBV30 and TRBJ2-7): SQTIHQWPATLVQPVGSPLSLECTVEGTSNPNLYWYRQAAGRGLQLLFYSVGIGQISSEVPQNLSASRPQDRQFILSSKKLLLSDSGFYLCASDNLLSSYEQYFGPGTRLTVT.

This rearrangement joins TRBV7-2 to TRBJ2-2, with 7 bases fitting TRBD2. CDR1 SGHTA and CDR2 FQGNSA come from the germline V gene. The length of the CDR3 is 14 residues. V lost 4 bases to trimming and J lost 4 bases; unmatched junction nucleotides: 3. This CDR3 reads CASSYRTSTGELFF. CDR3 nucleotides: TGTGCCAGCAGCTACCGGACTAGCACCGGGGAGCTGTTTTTT.

This clone has just one count. The rearrangement uses TRBV10-1 and TRBJ2-3; 12 bases agree with TRBD2. The V and J ends lost 6 bases and 3 bases, in that order; junction bases with no gene match: 10. Germline lookup yields CDR1 WNHNN and CDR2 SYGVQD (reference sequence). There are 17 residues in the CDR3. CDR3 bases: TGCGCCAGCAGCGTTCGGACTAGCGGGGAGGGGACAGATACGCAGTATTTT. Residues: CASSVRTSGEGTDTQYF.

The chain carries TRBV19 and TRBJ2-7; D is perhaps TRBD1 (6 bases). This CDR3 is 11 amino acids long. The V gene lost 4 bases and the J gene lost 7 bases, with 8 bases spanning the gap. CDR1 LNHDA and CDR2 SQIVND come from the germline V gene (reference sequence). CDR3 DNA sequence: TGTGCCAGTAGTACCAGGGGAGAGCAGTACTTC. Translating it yields CASSTRGEQYF. The entire variable domain, with the rest obtained from reference TRBV19 and TRBJ2-7, is as follows: DGGITQSPKYLFRKEGQNVTLSCEQNLNHDAMYWYRQDPGQGLRLIYYSQIVNDFQKGDIAEGYSVSREKKESFPLTVTSAQKNPTAFYLCASSTRGEQYFGPGTRLTVT.

The CDR3 coding sequence is TGTGCCAGCAGCTTAGCGGCGAACACCGGGGAGCTGTTTTTT. Translating gives CASSLAANTGELFF. The chain is built from TRBV7-6 and TRBJ2-2; D not resolved. CDR3 length: 14 residues. Germline V gene data show CDR1 as SGHVS and CDR2 as FNYEAQ. Trimming removed 0 bases from V and 0 bases from J, with 2 bases in between.

The CDR3 sequence is CASSLMGTGDSYEQYF. The CDR3 nucleotides read TGTGCCAGCAGTCTCATGGGGACAGGGGACTCCTACGAGCAGTACTTC. The chain employs TRBV4-2 and TRBJ2-7; 10 bases match TRBD1. V lost 6 bases to trimming and J lost 0 bases; unmatched junction nucleotides: 8. CDR1 and CDR2 from the germline V gene are LGHNA and YNFKEQ. This CDR3 is built from 16 residues.

The rearrangement links TRBV7-9 to TRBJ2-1; D might be TRBD1 (6 bases). Trimming removed 2 bases from V and 4 bases from J, with 12 bases in between. The CDR3 totals 15 residues. Germline lookup yields CDR1 SEHNR and CDR2 FQNEAQ (reference sequence). The CDR3 here is CASSLSGELYNEQFF. The DNA for the CDR3 is TGTGCCAGCAGCTTATCAGGGGAGCTTTACAATGAGCAGTTCTTC.

The V and J genes are TRBV7-3 and TRBJ1-2; D is ambiguous. This CDR3 has 13 amino acids. Germline V CDR1 and CDR2: SGHTA, FQGTGA. The V gene lost 1 base and the J gene lost 2 bases, with 5 bases spanning the gap. The CDR3: CASSLMGNYGYTF. CDR3 in DNA: TGTGCCAGCAGCTTAATGGGGAACTATGGCTACACCTTC.

The chain is built from TRBV5-4 and TRBJ2-6; 11 bases line up with TRBD1. The germline CDR1 and CDR2 sequences are SGHNT and YYREEE (reference sequence). V trimming: 3 bases; J trimming: 1 base; junction bases outside the gene matches: 6. The CDR3 contains 18 residues. In DNA, the CDR3 is TGTGCCAGCAGCTCGGGACAGGGGGTCGGATCTGGGGCCAACGTCCTGACTTTC. Encoded protein: CASSSGQGVGSGANVLTF.

This clone has just one count. The chain uses TRBV5-4 and TRBJ2-3; weak D call: TRBD2 (7 bases). V dropped 1 base and J dropped 4 bases, with 16 bases sitting between them. The V gene's germline CDR1 is SGHNT and CDR2 YYREEE (reference sequence). This CDR3 spans 16 amino acids. The CDR3 nucleotides are TGTGCCAGCAGCTTGACTCGGGGGGCCGCCCCAGATACGCAGTATTTT. It yields the protein CASSLTRGAAPDTQYF.

This rearrangement joins TRBV6-1 to TRBJ2-2; D is unclear. Germline CDR1 MNHNS, CDR2 SASEGT. The V end was cut by 2 bases, the J end by 6 bases, with 16 bases between. This CDR3 is built from 16 residues. The CDR3 is CASSEYVRIVAGELFF. The CDR3 DNA reads as TGTGCCAGCAGTGAATACGTCAGGATCGTGGCCGGGGAGCTGTTTTTT.

The chain is built from TRBV19 and TRBJ1-5; the match to TRBD1 covers 8 bases. Trimming removed 3 bases from V and 5 bases from J; junction bases left unmatched: 12. Germline V gene lookup returns CDR1 LNHDA and CDR2 SQIVND (reference sequence). This CDR3 has 17 residues. CDR3 bases: TGTGCCAGTAGTATTGACAGGGGTAGGGCTGGCGATCAGCCCCAGCATTTT. It codes for CASSIDRGRAGDQPQHF.

This chain connects TRBV7-8 to TRBJ2-1; maybe TRBD1 (5 bases). The germline V gene has CDR1 SGHVS and CDR2 FQNEAQ. V lost 1 base, J lost 3 bases, and 13 bases lay in between. There are 16 residues in the CDR3. The chain's CDR3 is CASSLDGARVYNEQFF. The CDR3, as DNA: TGTGCCAGCAGCTTAGATGGGGCCAGGGTCTACAATGAGCAGTTCTTC.

This clone occurred a few times. Other nucleotide sequences in the sample specify the same CDR3. The rearrangement uses TRBV2 and TRBJ1-5, with 8 bases lining up with TRBD1. Trimming cost V 5 bases and J 2 bases; bases outside gene matches: 2. The CDR3 loop spans 14 amino acids. Germline lookup yields CDR1 SNHLY and CDR2 FYNNEI. CDR3 nucleotide sequence: TGTGCCAGCAGTCAGGGGGCCGGCAATCAGCCCCAGCATTTT. Translation gives CASSQGAGNQPQHF. The full variable domain, rest sourced from reference TRBV2 and TRBJ1-5, is EPEVTQTPSHQVTQMGQEVILRCVPISNHLYFYWYRQILGQKVEFLVSFYNNEISEKSEIFDDQFSVERPDGSNFTLKIRSTKLEDSAMYFCASSQGAGNQPQHFGDGTRLSIL.